Following are 8 T cell receptor beta chains from one sample sequenced in a study of kidney transplant recipient with SARS-CoV-2 infection. TCRdb redid the calling of the reads with MiXCR, one entry per CDR3 protein. Here the sample spans some 220,000 distinct CDR3 sequences, 25% to 35% being singletons. The sequences come from a blood sample, collected at baseline and on approximately day 120 from a kidney transplant recipient. The source is a male patient aged 30 to 40 who had COVID-19 and was a kidney transplant recipient. Some T cells may be supplied by the graft donor.

Concerning this clonotype itself: A read error is possible here, since a much larger clone lies one base away. V usage is TRBV11-2 and J usage is TRBJ1-1; 7 bases are shared with TRBD1. This CDR3 is 13 amino acids long. Germline CDR1 is SGHAT and CDR2 is FQNNGV. The CDR3 nucleotides are TGTGCCAACAGCTTAGCCCCGGACAGGGAAGCTTTCTTT. The encoded protein is CANSLAPDREAFF.

This clonotype was counted many times. V and J are TRBV20-1 and TRBJ1-2; D remains unclear. V lost 1 base and J lost 4, with 16 bases in between. Germline CDR1 is DFQATT and CDR2 is SNEGSKA (reference sequence). This CDR3 comprises 15 residues. The CDR3 DNA sequence: TGCAGTGCTAGAGGCTCCGCTGATGCCTTCTATGGCTACACCTTC. Translation: CSARGSADAFYGYTF.

About this clonotype itself: One base away lies a much larger clone, so this may be a sequencing read error. The rearrangement links TRBV21-1 to TRBJ2-3. TRBV21-1 is labeled a pseudogene. The CDR3 length is 17 residues. The CDR3 loop reads CASRKMIATVTQDTQYF. The CDR3, as DNA: TGTGCCAGCAGGAAAATGATAGCTACAGTCACGCAAGATACGCAGTATTTT.

This clonotype was counted ten times or more. J is TRBJ1-2 and V is TRBV11-2; no firm D call. This CDR3 is built from 17 residues. V lost 5 bases to trimming and J lost 4 bases, with 23 bases between them. The germline gives CDR1 SGHAT, CDR2 FQNNGV. In DNA form, the CDR3 reads TGTGCCAGCAGCACTCCGCAAACAAGCAGAAAGACCTATGGCTACACCTTC. This codes for CASSTPQTSRKTYGYTF.

On this clonotype itself: This could be a read error, since a much larger clone is one nucleotide away. The J gene is TRBJ2-1, the V gene TRBV11-2; D may be TRBD2 (5 bases). CDR1 is SGHAT, CDR2 FQNNGV, per germline. The ends were cut back, 0 bases at V and 6 bases at J, with 9 bases in the middle. This CDR3 has 14 residues. The chain's CDR3 is CASSLDPSGNEQFF. As DNA, the CDR3 is TGTGCCAGCAGCTTAGATCCCAGCGGCAATGAGCAGTTCTTC.

This clonotype was seen once. With a much larger clone just one base away, this may be a read error. The rearrangement links TRBV11-2 to TRBJ2-2, with D possibly called TRBD1 or TRBD2 (5 bases each). The CDR3 consists of 14 residues. In germline, CDR1 is SGHAT, CDR2 FQNNGV. The CDR3 protein is CASSLTQGVGERFF. The CDR3 region has the DNA TGTGCCAGCAGCCTCACCCAGGGAGTCGGGGAGCGGTTTTTT.

This clonotype appeared once. V gene TRBV20-1 combines with J gene TRBJ2-3, with D tentatively TRBD2 (6 bases). This CDR3 spans 14 amino acids. V gave up 0 bases and J gave up 7 bases, with 14 bases separating them. Germline assignment: CDR1 DFQATT and CDR2 SNEGSKA (reference sequence). The CDR3 here is CSAREGGAHNTQYF. CDR3 bases: TGCAGTGCTAGAGAAGGCGGGGCCCACAATACGCAGTATTTT.

This clonotype was observed many times. The chain employs TRBV11-2 and TRBJ1-5, with D possibly matching TRBD1 (5 bases). The CDR3 is 14 amino acids. The ends were cut back, 1 base at V and 4 bases at J, with 8 bases in the middle. CDR1 and CDR2 from the germline V gene are SGHAT and FQNNGV. The CDR3 sequence: CASSLGGRNQPQHF. The CDR3 DNA reads TGTGCCAGCAGCTTAGGGGGGAGAAATCAGCCCCAGCATTTT.